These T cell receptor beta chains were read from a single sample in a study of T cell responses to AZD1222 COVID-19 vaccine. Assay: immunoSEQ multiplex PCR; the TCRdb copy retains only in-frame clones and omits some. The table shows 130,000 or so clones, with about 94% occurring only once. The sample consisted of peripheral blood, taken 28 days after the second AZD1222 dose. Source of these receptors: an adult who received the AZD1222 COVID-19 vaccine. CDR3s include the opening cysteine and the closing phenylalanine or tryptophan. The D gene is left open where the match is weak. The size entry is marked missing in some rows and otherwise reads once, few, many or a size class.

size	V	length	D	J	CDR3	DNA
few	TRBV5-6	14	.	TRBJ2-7	CASSSTPRGNEQYF	TGTGCCAGCAGCTCGACCCCCCGGGGTAACGAGCAGTACTTC
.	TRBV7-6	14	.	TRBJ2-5	CASSHLNEAETQYF	TGTGCCAGCAGCCATCTAAATGAGGCGGAGACCCAGTACTTC
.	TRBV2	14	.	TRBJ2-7	CASSDLAGALEQYF	TGTGCCAGCAGTGATCTGGCAGGGGCCCTCGAGCAGTACTTC
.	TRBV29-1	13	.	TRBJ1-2	CSVGGGDNYGYTF	TGCAGCGTTGGTGGGGGGGACAACTATGGCTACACCTTC
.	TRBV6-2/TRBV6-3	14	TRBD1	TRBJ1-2	CASSYGGQGYGYTF	TGTGCCAGCAGTTACGGGGGACAGGGCTATGGCTACACCTTC
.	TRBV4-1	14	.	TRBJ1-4	CASSLNVRAGKLFF	TGCGCCAGCAGCCTAAACGTGCGGGCTGGAAAACTGTTTTTT
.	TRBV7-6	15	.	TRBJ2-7	CASSNLGGKSYEQYF	TGTGCCAGCAGCAACCTGGGCGGGAAGTCCTACGAGCAGTACTTC
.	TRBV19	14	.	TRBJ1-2	CASRKWVTDYGYTF	TGTGCCAGTAGGAAGTGGGTGACTGACTATGGCTACACCTTC
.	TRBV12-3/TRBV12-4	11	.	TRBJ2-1	CASSWGSEQFF	TGTGCCAGCAGCTGGGGGAGTGAGCAGTTCTTC
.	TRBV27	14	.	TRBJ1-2	CASSLSRRTNGYTF	TGTGCCAGCAGTTTATCGAGACGGACCAATGGCTACACCTTC
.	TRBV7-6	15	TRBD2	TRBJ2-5	CASTPLAGEGETQYF	TGTGCCAGCACCCCTCTAGCGGGGGAGGGTGAGACCCAGTACTTC
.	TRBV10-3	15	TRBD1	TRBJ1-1	CAISEEGRGITEAFF	TGTGCCATCAGTGAAGAGGGCAGGGGGATTACTGAAGCTTTCTTT
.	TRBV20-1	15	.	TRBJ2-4	CSASDTGKAKNIQYF	TGCAGTGCTAGTGATACAGGGAAGGCCAAAAACATTCAGTACTTC
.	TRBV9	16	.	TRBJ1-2	CASSVVGSEATGGYTF	TGTGCCAGCAGCGTAGTTGGATCCGAAGCAACCGGGGGCTACACCTTC
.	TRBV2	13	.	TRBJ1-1	CASNPFQNTEAFF	TGTGCCAGCAACCCTTTTCAGAACACTGAAGCTTTCTTT
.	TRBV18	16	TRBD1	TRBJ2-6	CASSPGQALGANVLTF	TGTGCCAGCTCACCGGGACAGGCGCTAGGGGCCAACGTCCTGACTTTC
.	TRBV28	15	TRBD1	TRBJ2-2	CASSFRDRETGELFF	TGTGCCAGCAGCTTTAGGGACAGGGAAACCGGGGAGCTGTTTTTT
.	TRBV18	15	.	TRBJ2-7	CASSPETGTHYEQYF	TGTGCCAGCTCACCGGAGACGGGAACCCACTACGAGCAGTACTTC
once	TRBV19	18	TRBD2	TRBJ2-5	CASRPSSLAGGGRETQYF	TGTGCCAGTAGACCCTCCTCACTAGCGGGAGGCGGAAGGGAGACCCAGTACTTC
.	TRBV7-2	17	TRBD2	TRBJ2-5	CASSLYIISGREETQYF	TGTGCCAGCAGCTTATATATAATAAGTGGGAGGGAAGAGACCCAGTACTTC
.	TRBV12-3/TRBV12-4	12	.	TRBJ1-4	CASSLFLDVLFF	TGTGCCAGCAGTTTATTTCTGGATGTACTGTTTTTT
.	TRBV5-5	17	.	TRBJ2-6	CASSLFGTSPGANVLTF	TGTGCCAGCAGCTTGTTCGGGACATCTCCTGGGGCCAACGTCCTGACTTTC
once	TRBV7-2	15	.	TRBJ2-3	CASSSRARTTDTQYF	TGTGCCAGCAGCTCGAGGGCACGGACCACAGATACGCAGTATTTT
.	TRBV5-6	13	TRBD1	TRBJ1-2	CASSRGGTGSGTF	TGTGCCAGCAGCCGAGGAGGGACAGGGAGTGGCACCTTC
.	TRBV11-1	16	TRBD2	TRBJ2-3	CASSLVTSGGTDTQYF	TGTGCCAGCAGCTTAGTGACTAGCGGGGGGACAGATACGCAGTATTTT
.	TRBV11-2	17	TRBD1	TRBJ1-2	CASSSVVGGWNHLGYTF	TGTGCCAGCAGCTCGGTTGTAGGGGGCTGGAATCATCTTGGCTACACCTTC
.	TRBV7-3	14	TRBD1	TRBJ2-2	CASSHRGGTGELFF	TGTGCCAGCAGCCACAGGGGCGGCACCGGGGAGCTGTTTTTT
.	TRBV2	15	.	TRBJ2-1	CASSEKRTPNNEQFF	TGTGCCAGCAGTGAAAAAAGGACACCGAACAATGAGCAGTTCTTC
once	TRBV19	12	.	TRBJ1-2	CASGVAYYGYTF	TGTGCCAGCGGCGTCGCCTACTATGGCTACACCTTC
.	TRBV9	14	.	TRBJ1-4	CASSVGSTNEKLFF	TGTGCCAGCAGCGTCGGCTCAACTAATGAAAAACTGTTTTTT
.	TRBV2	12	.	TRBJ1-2	CASSLLNYGYTF	TGTGCCAGCAGTTTACTTAACTATGGCTACACCTTC
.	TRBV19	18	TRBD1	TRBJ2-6	CASSISGTGEAGANVLTF	TGTGCCAGTAGTATAAGTGGGACAGGGGAGGCGGGGGCCAACGTCCTGACTTTC
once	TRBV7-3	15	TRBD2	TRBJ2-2	CASSSASGRVGELFF	TGTGCCAGCAGCTCAGCTAGCGGGAGAGTCGGGGAGCTGTTTTTT
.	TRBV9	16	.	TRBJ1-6	CASSLKGGWANSPLHF	TGTGCCAGCAGCCTAAAGGGCGGGTGGGCGAATTCACCCCTCCACTTT
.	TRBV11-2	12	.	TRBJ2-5	CASSLIMETQYF	TGTGCCAGCAGCCTAATAATGGAGACCCAGTACTTC
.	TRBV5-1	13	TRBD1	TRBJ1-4	CASRAGQGEKLFF	TGCGCCAGCAGGGCAGGACAGGGTGAAAAACTGTTTTTT
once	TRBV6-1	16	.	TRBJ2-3	CASSAGRMVSPDTQYF	TGTGCCAGCAGTGCAGGCCGTATGGTGTCGCCAGATACGCAGTATTTT
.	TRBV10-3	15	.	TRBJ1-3	CAISEYSFSGNTIYF	TGTGCCATCAGTGAGTACAGCTTCTCCGGAAACACCATATATTTT
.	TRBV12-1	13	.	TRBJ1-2	CASSFESRRGYTF	TGTGCCAGCAGCTTTGAATCCAGGCGCGGCTACACCTTC
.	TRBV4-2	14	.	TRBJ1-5	CASSQGGDNQPQHF	TGTGCCAGCAGCCAAGGGGGTGACAATCAGCCCCAGCATTTT